The T cell receptor beta chain under discussion was sequenced for a study of T cell responses to AZD1222 COVID-19 vaccine (dated by TCRdb to the early 2020s). For the study in its entirety: AZD1222 recipients whose second dose came at about 4 weeks and those whose second dose came at about 12 weeks were combined into one group, since spike-specific TCR depth and breadth did not differ between the two schedules. TCR sequencing was performed for some 250 trial participants, of whom about 200 were given two doses of AZD1222 and roughly 25 were given two doses of MenACWY control vaccine. Enrollment into the trials was organized by age into subgroups of 18-55, 56-69 and 70-plus years, and those subgroups contained about 160, 30 and 59 TCR-sequenced participants, respectively. Study-wide findings and limitations: Vaccine-associated CD4 TCRs spanned the whole spike protein, with dominant responses in regions 160-218 and 743-854. Conclusions about previously exposed vaccinees are limited, since just 6 or 7 AZD1222 recipients were seropositive for SARS-CoV-2 at baseline. Because no samples from the day 14 peak response were available, repertoires could be characterized only after the peak T cell response. Participants were mostly white British and included more females than males, and it was suggested by the authors that clonal diversity may have been underestimated. Reportedly, almost half of the unique spike-specific TCRs recognized epitopes lying outside the regions that are mutated in the B.1.351 and B.1.1.7 variants. The 56-69-year group was small, and its depth increase did not reach significance, likely because of low power. After two AZD1222 doses, spike-specific TCR breadth and depth were significantly higher than at day 0 and than in MenACWY recipients.

Interpreted using the paper, the time point label stands for: baseline before first vaccination. Samples from vaccinated people were obtained from the UK trials COV001 and COV002, which included a single-blind randomized controlled phase 2/3 trial of AZD1222 (ChAdOx1 nCoV-19) in healthy adults. For TCRbeta chain sequencing, PBMC samples from trial participants were taken at day 0 and at day 28 after the second dose. The germline V gene (reference sequence) yields GTSNPN for CDR1 and SVGIG for CDR2. The cysteine opens and the phenylalanine closes a CDR3 of 17 amino acids. Here the CDR3 DNA is all that survives: 51 bases in frame from base 1. V is reduced by 4 bases and J by 0 bases, leaving a spacing of 16 bases between them. This clone has a single count. No antigen is known for it. There are no base qualities to consult, and no much larger clone falls within one base. The CDR3 regions of human TCRbeta chains were subjected to immunosequencing. From the authors' description of their analysis: TCRs in the repertoires were compared against a reference library of SARS-CoV-2-specific TCRs that had been generated with the MIRA antigen-specificity platform. Breadth meant the fraction of unique TCRs that were SARS-CoV-2-associated, whereas depth meant the fraction of total T cells that were SARS-CoV-2-associated. Using the MIRA data, each spike-specific TCR was assigned both to the spike region to which the TCR was reactive and to a CD4 or CD8 class. Log10-transformed breadth and depth values were compared by one-way ANOVA with Sidak's multiple comparisons tests. TCRdb holds this immuneACCESS table with in-frame rearrangements only. Some clones are missing; in checked studies, unresolved V genes explain under half, and the rest has no known cause. The V and J calls and clone size were taken over from that table, and D and trimming were inferred from the DNA. The sample data list about 150,000 clones, and approximately 90% of these were observed just once. Together, the top ten hold around 2.2% of the sample.

This TCR was recovered from an adult in good health. Sequencing used peripheral blood, obtained on day 0 of AZD1222 vaccination. The chain couples TRBV30 to TRBJ1-6, and perhaps TRBD1 as D gene, on 6 matching bases. The CDR3 loop reads CAWNGGSTSSYNSPLHF. The DNA is as follows: TGTGCCTGGAACGGGGGCTCAACCAGCTCCTATAATTCACCCCTCCACTTT.